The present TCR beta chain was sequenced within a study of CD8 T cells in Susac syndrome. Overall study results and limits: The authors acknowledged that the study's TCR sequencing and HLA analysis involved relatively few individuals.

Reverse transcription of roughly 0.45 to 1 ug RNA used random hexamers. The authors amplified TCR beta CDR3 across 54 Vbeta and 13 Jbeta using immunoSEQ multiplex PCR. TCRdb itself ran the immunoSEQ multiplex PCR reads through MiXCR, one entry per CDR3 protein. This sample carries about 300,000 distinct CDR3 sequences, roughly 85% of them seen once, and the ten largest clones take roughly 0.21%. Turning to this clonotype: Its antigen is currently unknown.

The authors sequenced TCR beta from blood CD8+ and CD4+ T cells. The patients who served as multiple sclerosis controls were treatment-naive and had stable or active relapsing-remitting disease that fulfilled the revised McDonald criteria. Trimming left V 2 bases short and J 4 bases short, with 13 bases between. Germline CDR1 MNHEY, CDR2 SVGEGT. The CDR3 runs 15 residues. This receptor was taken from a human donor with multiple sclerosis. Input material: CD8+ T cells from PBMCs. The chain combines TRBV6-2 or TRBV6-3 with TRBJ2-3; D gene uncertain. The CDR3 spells CASSYRVPPADTQYF. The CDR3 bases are TGTGCCAGCAGTTACCGGGTACCCCCAGCAGATACGCAGTATTTT.